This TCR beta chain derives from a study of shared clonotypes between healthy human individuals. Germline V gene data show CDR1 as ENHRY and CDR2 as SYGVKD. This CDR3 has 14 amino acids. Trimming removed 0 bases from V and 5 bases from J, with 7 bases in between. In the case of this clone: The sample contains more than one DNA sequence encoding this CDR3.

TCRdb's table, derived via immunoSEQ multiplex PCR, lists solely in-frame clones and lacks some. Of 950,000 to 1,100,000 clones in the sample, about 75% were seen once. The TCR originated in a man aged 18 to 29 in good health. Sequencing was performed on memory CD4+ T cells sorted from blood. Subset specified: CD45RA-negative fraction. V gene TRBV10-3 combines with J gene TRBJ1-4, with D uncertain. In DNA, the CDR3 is TGTGCCATCAGTGAGTCAGGGCCCAATGAAAAACTGTTTTTT. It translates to CAISESGPNEKLFF.